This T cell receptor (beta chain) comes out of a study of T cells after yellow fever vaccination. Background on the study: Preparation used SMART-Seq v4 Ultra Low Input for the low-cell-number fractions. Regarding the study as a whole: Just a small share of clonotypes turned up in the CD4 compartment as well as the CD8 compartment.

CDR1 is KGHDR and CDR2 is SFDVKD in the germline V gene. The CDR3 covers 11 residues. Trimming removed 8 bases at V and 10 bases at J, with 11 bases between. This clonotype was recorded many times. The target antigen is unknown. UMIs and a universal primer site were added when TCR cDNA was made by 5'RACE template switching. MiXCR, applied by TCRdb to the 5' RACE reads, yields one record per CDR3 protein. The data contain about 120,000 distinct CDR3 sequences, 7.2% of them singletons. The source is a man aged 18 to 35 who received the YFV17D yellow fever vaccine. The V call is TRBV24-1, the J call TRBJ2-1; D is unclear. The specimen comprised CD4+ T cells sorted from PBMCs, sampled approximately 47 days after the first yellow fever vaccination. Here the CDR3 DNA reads TGTGCCACCATGGGGTTGAGGGAGCAGTTCTTC. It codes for CATMGLREQFF.